Listed below are T cell receptor beta chains from one sample, sequenced in a study of PD-L1 blockade in urothelial cancer. Clones were read by immunoSEQ multiplex PCR, and TCRdb kept only the in-frame ones, dropping some. The data contain more than 55,000 clones, roughly 79% of them singletons. Specimen: PBMCs, collected around atezolizumab (anti-PD-L1) treatment. These receptors all stem from a man aged 70 or older with urothelial cancer. The CDR3 runs from the conserved cysteine through the conserved F or W. The order of the fields is D gene, V gene, J gene, clone size, CDR3 protein, CDR3 DNA. The D gene is left open where the match is weak. Part of the rows lack a size; the others show once, few, many or a class for expanded clones.

>TRBD1|TRBV5-4|TRBJ2-1|few
CASSLRDRVNEQFF
TGTGCCAGCAGCCTCCGGGACAGGGTAAATGAGCAGTTCTTC
>.|TRBV10-3|TRBJ2-1|.
CAISELVLSSYNEQFF
TGTGCCATCAGTGAATTAGTCCTGAGCTCCTACAATGAGCAGTTCTTC
>TRBD2|TRBV30|TRBJ2-5|.
CAWTRGLAGVVGETQYF
TGTGCCTGGACGAGGGGACTAGCGGGAGTGGTCGGCGAGACCCAGTACTTC
>.|TRBV4-1|TRBJ2-1|.
CASSQRTGGATSGARPFF
TGCGCCAGCAGCCAACGGACAGGGGGTGCAACTAGCGGGGCTCGCCCGTTCTTC
>.|TRBV18|TRBJ1-1|.
CASSQGLGNTEAFF
TGTGCCAGCTCACAGGGGCTGGGGAACACTGAAGCTTTCTTT
>TRBD2|TRBV13|TRBJ2-5|.
CASHRGGTETQYF
TGTGCCAGCCACCGGGGGGGGACGGAGACCCAGTACTTC
>.|TRBV5-4|TRBJ2-7|once
CASSLYSTYEQYF
TGTGCCAGCAGCTTGTACAGTACCTACGAGCAGTACTTC
>.|TRBV19|TRBJ1-1|.
CASSIGDVNTEAFF
TGTGCCAGTAGTATCGGGGATGTAAACACTGAAGCTTTCTTT
>.|TRBV5-6|TRBJ2-7|.
CASSFEADYEQYF
TGTGCCAGCAGCTTCGAGGCTGACTACGAGCAGTACTTC
>TRBD2|TRBV27|TRBJ2-5|.
CASSLGVSGQETQYF
TGTGCCAGCAGTTTAGGAGTTAGCGGGCAAGAGACCCAGTACTTC
>TRBD1|TRBV6-5|TRBJ1-3|few
CASRLQTGDGNTIYF
TGTGCCAGCAGACTCCAGACAGGGGACGGAAACACCATATATTTT
>.|TRBV11-2|TRBJ2-3|.
CASSLAGALNTQYF
TGTGCCAGCAGCTTAGCTGGGGCTCTGAATACGCAGTATTTT
>.|TRBV28|TRBJ2-7|.
CASNPSSEGNSYEQYF
TGTGCCAGCAACCCATCGTCGGAGGGGAACTCCTACGAGCAGTACTTC
>.|TRBV6-5|TRBJ2-1|once
CASSYSSVSSYNEQFF
TGTGCCAGCAGTTACTCTAGCGTGAGCTCCTACAATGAGCAGTTCTTC
>TRBD1|TRBV15|TRBJ1-1|few
CATSRGTGWAEAFF
TGTGCCACCAGCAGAGGGACAGGGTGGGCTGAAGCTTTCTTT
>TRBD1|TRBV30|TRBJ1-5|.
CAWSAGTGTHQPQHF
TGTGCCTGGAGCGCTGGGACAGGAACTCATCAGCCCCAGCATTTT
>.|TRBV30|TRBJ1-1|.
CAFKRRGSEGFF
TGTGCCTTCAAAAGGCGGGGATCTGAGGGTTTCTTT
>.|TRBV7-3|TRBJ1-1|few
CASSLTQNTEAFF
TGTGCCAGCAGCTTAACACAGAACACTGAAGCTTTCTTT
>.|TRBV6-5|TRBJ1-2|.
CASSPSGVYGYTF
TGTGCCAGCAGTCCCTCGGGGGTCTATGGCTACACCTTC
>TRBD2|TRBV7-6|TRBJ2-5|.
CASSLFGGETQYF
TGTGCCAGCAGCTTATTCGGGGGGGAGACCCAGTACTTC
>TRBD1|TRBV5-5|TRBJ1-2|.
CASSLFRDREGYTF
TGTGCCAGCAGCTTGTTCCGGGACAGGGAGGGCTACACCTTC
>TRBD1|TRBV5-1|TRBJ2-1|.
CASSLGGGGPYNEQFF
TGCGCCAGCAGCTTGGGAGGGGGCGGCCCCTACAATGAGCAGTTCTTC
>.|TRBV29-1|TRBJ2-1|.
CSVNSLADSSYNEQFF
TGCAGCGTCAATTCATTAGCGGATAGCTCCTACAATGAGCAGTTCTTC
>.|TRBV25-1|TRBJ1-2|.
CASREGRFGNYGYTF
TGTGCCAGCAGAGAGGGCAGGTTTGGCAACTATGGCTACACCTTC
>TRBD1|TRBV6-6|TRBJ2-2|.
CASSGTAEGTGELFF
TGTGCCAGCAGTGGGACAGCTGAAGGCACCGGGGAGCTGTTTTTT
>TRBD1|TRBV5-4|TRBJ1-1|.
CASSWGTGATEAFF
TGTGCCAGCAGCTGGGGGACAGGGGCCACTGAAGCTTTCTTT
>TRBD2|TRBV4-1|TRBJ2-1|few
CASSQGLAGGVNEQFF
TGCGCCAGCAGCCAAGGCCTAGCGGGAGGAGTAAATGAGCAGTTCTTC
>.|TRBV2|TRBJ2-1|few
CASSEKAATLSGYNEQFF
TGTGCCAGCAGTGAAAAAGCGGCCACACTATCAGGATACAATGAGCAGTTCTTC
>.|TRBV27|TRBJ2-5|.
CASSLGSGAKTQYF
TGTGCCAGCAGTTTGGGGAGCGGCGCAAAGACCCAGTACTTC
>TRBD2|TRBV7-9|TRBJ2-7|.
CASKPGTSGKYEQYF
TGTGCCAGTAAACCCGGGACTAGCGGGAAGTACGAGCAGTACTTC
>.|TRBV30|TRBJ2-7|.
CAWSTGRGEQYF
TGTGCCTGGAGCACTGGACGGGGCGAGCAGTACTTC
>.|TRBV27|TRBJ1-1|.
CASSQDLGARAFF
TGTGCCAGCAGCCAGGACTTGGGGGCTAGGGCTTTCTTT
>.|TRBV7-2|TRBJ2-1|.
CASSLVSGGYNEQFF
TGTGCCAGCAGCTTAGTTAGCGGAGGGTACAATGAGCAGTTCTTC
>TRBD2|TRBV28|TRBJ2-3|.
CAGGAGGPTDTQYF
TGTGCCGGTGGGGCGGGAGGGCCGACAGATACGCAGTATTTT
>TRBD2|TRBV13|TRBJ2-1|.
CASSLGLLAGGREQFF
TGTGCCAGCAGCTTAGGCCTACTAGCGGGAGGGCGCGAGCAGTTCTTC
>TRBD1|TRBV18|TRBJ1-2|.
CASSPGQGDYGYTF
TGTGCCAGCTCACCCGGACAGGGTGATTATGGCTACACCTTC
>TRBD1|TRBV11-2|TRBJ2-7|.
CASSKFPGQIYEQYF
TGTGCCAGCAGCAAATTTCCGGGACAGATCTACGAGCAGTACTTC
>TRBD2|TRBV7-7|TRBJ2-3|.
CASSLGTSGPGTQYF
TGTGCCAGCAGCCTTGGGACTAGCGGGCCGGGTACGCAGTATTTT
>TRBD1|TRBV6-5|TRBJ2-7|.
CASTRGSRGQWEQYF
TGTGCCAGCACTAGAGGTTCCAGGGGGCAGTGGGAGCAGTACTTC
>TRBD1|TRBV5-6|TRBJ1-2|.
CASSLAGTANYGYTF
TGTGCCAGCAGCCTAGCCGGGACAGCTAACTATGGCTACACCTTC
>.|TRBV10-3|TRBJ2-5|.
CAISEESEGTQYF
TGTGCCATCAGTGAAGAATCGGAGGGGACCCAGTACTTC
>.|TRBV6-1|TRBJ1-6|.
CASGTSHNSPLHF
TGTGCCAGCGGGACATCGCATAATTCACCCCTCCACTTT
>TRBD1|TRBV4-1|TRBJ2-5|.
CASSYRGRETQYF
TGCGCCAGCAGCTACAGGGGGCGAGAGACCCAGTACTTC
>.|TRBV5-4|TRBJ1-3|.
CASSFFPDSSGNTIYF
TGTGCCAGCAGCTTCTTCCCGGACAGCTCTGGAAACACCATATATTTT
>.|TRBV19|TRBJ1-5|few
CASSRTFNQPQHF
TGTGCCAGTAGTAGAACTTTCAATCAGCCCCAGCATTTT
>.|TRBV14|TRBJ2-7|.
CASSQGPGAEQYF
TGTGCCAGCAGCCAAGGACCAGGGGCCGAGCAGTACTTC
>TRBD2|TRBV2|TRBJ2-1|once
CASSIQGLAGGSEQFF
TGTGCCAGCAGTATCCAGGGACTAGCGGGAGGAAGTGAGCAGTTCTTC
>.|TRBV9|TRBJ2-5|once
CASSVQAGGSGETQYF
TGTGCCAGCAGCGTCCAGGCAGGTGGGAGTGGGGAGACCCAGTACTTC
>.|TRBV6-1|TRBJ1-1|.
CASSDLLYGPEAFF
TGTGCCAGCAGTGATTTATTGTATGGGCCTGAAGCTTTCTTT
>.|TRBV11-2|TRBJ2-7|.
CASSLDRVGSSYEQYF
TGTGCCAGCAGCTTAGATCGCGTCGGGAGCTCCTACGAGCAGTACTTC
>.|TRBV7-9|TRBJ2-3|few
CASSETVLSGDTQYF
TGTGCCAGCTCGGAGACGGTTCTAAGTGGAGATACGCAGTATTTT
>TRBD2|TRBV6-5|TRBJ2-1|.
CASKRERTGNEQFF
TGTGCCAGTAAGCGGGAGAGGACTGGCAATGAGCAGTTCTTC
>TRBD1|TRBV5-4|TRBJ2-1|.
CASSLDEGADNEQFF
TGTGCCAGCAGCTTGGATGAGGGGGCGGACAATGAGCAGTTCTTC
>.|TRBV5-8|TRBJ2-1|.
CASSPPTVHSYNEQFF
TGTGCCAGCAGCCCCCCTACTGTCCACTCCTACAATGAGCAGTTCTTC
>.|TRBV10-3|TRBJ1-4|few
CATLSGAAGEKLFF
TGTGCCACGTTATCAGGGGCCGCGGGTGAAAAACTGTTTTTT